One T cell receptor (beta chain) is described in this entry. Its antigen remains unknown. This sample stems from a study of cytomegalovirus exposure and HLA in healthy donors. Healthy bone marrow donors made up the donors. From germline, CDR1 is SGHNT and CDR2 YYREEE (reference sequence). The CDR3 is 15 amino acids. The V and J ends lost 4 bases and 6 bases, in that order; junction bases with no gene match: 8. Study-wide findings and caveats: Roughly uniform sequencing depth across donors was assumed, possibly incorrectly. Across HLA loci, a later analysis found differing TCR association rates, with DRB1 most and HLA-C fewest.

PCR employed 60 Vbeta and 13 Jbeta primers. TCRdb's copy holds only in-frame clones and misses some; the assay was immunoSEQ multiplex PCR. Seen here are more than 150,000 clones, more than 75% observed once, and the top ten hold roughly 2.4%. V gene TRBV5-4 combines with J gene TRBJ2-1; the match to TRBD2 covers 9 bases. Sequences were obtained from PBMCs. This clonotype was obtained from a young woman in good health and CMV-seronegative. The chain's CDR3 is CASSRPGLAPNEQFF. The CDR3 DNA sequence: TGTGCCAGCAGCCGTCCGGGACTAGCACCCAATGAGCAGTTCTTC.